Presented here are 19 T cell receptor beta chains from one specimen sequenced in a study of post-analysis software for immune sequencing data. Their target antigens are unknown. Each TCR beta cDNA library carried unique molecular identifiers. TCRdb re-called the PCR reads through MiXCR, storing one row per CDR3 protein. The table has under 650,000 distinct CDR3 sequences, roughly two fifths seen once. Regarding the study as a whole: Patients showed TRBV5-6, TRBV5-1 and TRBV20-1 among a few TRBV segments more frequent than in controls.

The sequenced sample consisted of blood. Source of these receptors: a girl aged 5-17 years with multiple sclerosis.

This clonotype appeared a few times. The genes are TRBV24-1 and TRBJ2-1; 7 positions agree with TRBD2. J was trimmed by 0 bases and V by 9 bases; bases with no gene match: 10. CDR1 is KGHDR, CDR2 SFDVKD, per germline. The CDR3 is made up of 16 amino acids. The CDR3 here is CATGGEPGNSYNEQFF. The CDR3 nucleotides are TGTGCCACCGGGGGGGAGCCTGGGAACTCCTACAATGAGCAGTTCTTC.

J is TRBJ1-1 and V is TRBV5-1; a possible D gene is TRBD1 (5 bases). This CDR3 region has 15 residues. Germline V gives CDR1 SGHRS, CDR2 YFSETQ. V lost 4 bases to trimming and J lost 1 base, with 14 bases between them. The CDR3 coding sequence is TGCGCCAGCAGCCCCGGGACGACTGGGAACACTGAAGCTTTCTTT. Translation gives CASSPGTTGNTEAFF.

The chain couples TRBV21-1 to TRBJ2-7; TRBD2 is the table's D call and was not checked against the DNA. TRBV21-1 is described as a pseudogene. This CDR3 has 12 residues. Here the CDR3 reads CVGRTRSYEQYF. The CDR3 DNA is TGTGTGGGCAGGACTCGCTCCTACGAGCAGTACTTC.

This clonotype turned up a few times. This chain connects TRBV6-6 to TRBJ2-7; 9 bases fit TRBD2. The DNA end favors TRBJ2-5, so the J call may be wrong. The germline V gene has CDR1 MNHNY and CDR2 SVGAGI (reference sequence). This CDR3 spans 14 amino acids. CDR3 DNA sequence: TGTGCCAGCAGTTACTCACTAGCGGGAGAGACCCAGTACTTC. Protein sequence: CASSYSLAGETQYF.

The chain combines TRBV5-1 with TRBJ2-2; 11 bases are shared with TRBD2. The CDR3 has 17 residues. After removal of 1 base from V and 5 bases from J, the junction contained 7 bases not matched to a gene. The germline V gene has CDR1 SGHRS and CDR2 YFSETQ. CDR3: CASSLSLAGAETGELFF. Here the CDR3 DNA reads TGCGCCAGCAGCTTGTCACTAGCGGGAGCGGAAACCGGGGAGCTGTTTTTT. Combining the CDR3 with reference TRBV5-1 and TRBJ2-2 gives the whole variable domain KAGVTQTPRYLIKTRGQQVTLSCSPISGHRSVSWYQQTPGQGLQFLFEYFSETQRNKGNFPGRFSGRQFSNSRSEMNVSTLELGDSALYLCASSLSLAGAETGELFFGEGSRLTVL.

V usage is TRBV28 and J usage is TRBJ1-2, with D possibly being TRBD1 (5 bases). This CDR3 spans 14 amino acids. Germline CDR1 MDHEN, CDR2 SYDVKM. Trimming took 2 bases from V and 8 from J, leaving 15 bases between them. The CDR3 protein is CASSLAGTDGGYTF. As DNA, the CDR3 is TGTGCCAGCAGTTTAGCCGGGACGGACGGCGGCTACACCTTC.

This clonotype was detected many times. This sequence joins TRBV28 and TRBJ2-1; 12 positions match TRBD2. The CDR3 runs to 14 residues. Germline V gene lookup returns CDR1 MDHEN and CDR2 SYDVKM. V lost 5 bases and J lost 8; bases outside the gene matches: 4. The DNA for the CDR3 is TGTGCCAGCAGTGTACTAGCGGGGGGCTATGAGCAGTTCTTC. It specifies CASSVLAGGYEQFF.

This clonotype was recorded many times. The V call is TRBV5-1, the J call TRBJ2-1; D may be TRBD1 or TRBD2 (5 bases each). The CDR3 has 15 residues. V shed 0 bases and J shed 2 bases, with 9 bases lying between them. CDR1 is SGHRS and CDR2 is YFSETQ in the germline V gene. The chain's CDR3 is CASSLAGAAYNEQFF. In DNA, the CDR3 is TGCGCCAGCAGCTTGGCCGGGGCGGCCTACAATGAGCAGTTCTTC.

The rearrangement uses TRBV2 and TRBJ2-7; D possibly matches TRBD1 or TRBD2 (5 bases each). The CDR3 runs 14 residues. Germline CDR1 SNHLY, CDR2 FYNNEI. Trimming stripped 3 bases from V and 2 bases from J, with 11 bases between. The CDR3 region has the DNA TGTGCCAGCAGTGAGTCGGGGACCACCTACGAGCAGTACTTC. This gives the protein CASSESGTTYEQYF. Complete variable domain (other parts from reference TRBV2 and TRBJ2-7): EPEVTQTPSHQVTQMGQEVILRCVPISNHLYFYWYRQILGQKVEFLVSFYNNEISEKSEIFDDQFSVERPDGSNFTLKIRSTKLEDSAMYFCASSESGTTYEQYFGPGTRLTVT.

This sequence joins TRBV7-9 and TRBJ2-3, with D uncertain. V gave up 3 bases and J gave up 2 bases, with 15 bases separating them. The CDR3 runs to 16 residues. Germline V gene sequence: CDR1 SEHNR, CDR2 FQNEAQ (reference sequence). The CDR3 DNA reads TGTGCCAGCAGCTTGTCGAGAGGCCGCTCCACAGATACGCAGTATTTT. Protein product: CASSLSRGRSTDTQYF.

The chain joins TRBV5-1 to TRBJ2-3; D ambiguous. This CDR3 comprises 13 residues. Germline lookup yields CDR1 SGHRS and CDR2 YFSETQ. Trimming pared 2 bases from V and 4 bases from J, leaving 8 bases between. The CDR3 reads CASSFGVSDTQYF. The CDR3 nucleotides read TGCGCCAGCAGCTTTGGGGTTTCAGATACGCAGTATTTT.

The J gene is TRBJ1-5, the V gene TRBV6-6; D gene uncertain. Germline CDR1 and CDR2: MNHNY and SVGAGI (reference sequence). The CDR3 is made up of 15 amino acids. V lost 2 bases and J 0 bases, leaving 8 bases between the germline ends. The CDR3, as DNA: TGTGCCAGCAGTTACGAGCGGCTTAGCAATCAGCCCCAGCATTTT. It translates to CASSYERLSNQPQHF.

The chain employs TRBV20-1 and TRBJ1-5, with a weak D call TRBD1 (5 bases). The germline V gene has CDR1 DFQATT and CDR2 SNEGSKA (reference sequence). Trimming cost V 6 bases and J 6 bases, with 21 bases left between them. The CDR3 is made up of 15 amino acids. CDR3 protein: CSALRTDGGGQPQHF. CDR3 nucleotides: TGCAGTGCCCTCCGAACAGACGGGGGTGGTCAGCCCCAGCATTTT.

This clonotype was seen only a few times. The chain is built from TRBV12-3 or TRBV12-4 and TRBJ2-7; D gene uncertain. This CDR3 spans 15 amino acids. Trimming left V 3 bases short and J 2 bases short, with 14 bases between. The CDR3 bases are TGTGCCAGCAGTTTGGGCTTTCCTACTACCTACGAGCAGTACTTC. As protein: CASSLGFPTTYEQYF.

Details on this clonotype: Germline and junction disagree at one end, which may indicate a read error. The chain couples TRBV7-9 to TRBJ1-5; D not certain. CDR3 length: 13 residues. CDR1 and CDR2 from the germline V gene are SEHNR and FQNEAQ (reference sequence). The DNA of the CDR3 is TGTGCCAGTAGCTTTGGCGGGCGGCAGCCCCAGCATTTT. Protein: CASSFGGRQPQHF.

Regarding this clonotype: The germline gene is not matched at one end of the junction; a read error may be the cause. CDR3 region: CAIGESRQGPGELFF. The CDR3 DNA sequence: TGTGCCATCGGTGAGTCGAGGCAGGGGCCCGGGGAGCTGTTTTTT. The gene calls are TRBV10-3 and TRBJ2-2; D might be TRBD1 (6 bases). Germline CDR1 is ENHRY and CDR2 is SYGVKD. This CDR3 is 15 amino acids long.

V gene TRBV6-5 combines with J gene TRBJ2-5; 9 bases agree with TRBD1. Germline CDR1 is MNHEY and CDR2 is SVGAGI. V was pared by 2 bases and J by 1 base, with 11 bases of the junction left unmatched. The CDR3 has 18 residues. This CDR3 is CASSYPLLGDRVQETQYF. CDR3 sequence (DNA): TGTGCCAGCAGTTACCCCCTACTTGGGGACAGGGTCCAAGAGACCCAGTACTTC.

A few counts support this clonotype. The chain is built from TRBV11-2 and TRBJ1-2; D is uncertain. CDR3 size: 14 residues. The germline V and J ends were trimmed by 0 bases and 1 base, with 6 bases remaining between them. CDR1 is SGHAT and CDR2 is FQNNGV in the germline V gene. CDR3 amino acids: CASSLDGLNYGYTF. The CDR3 DNA reads TGTGCCAGCAGCTTAGATGGACTTAACTATGGCTACACCTTC. Looking up the rest from reference TRBV11-2 and TRBJ1-2 gives the full variable domain: EAGVAQSPRYKIIEKRQSVAFWCNPISGHATLYWYQQILGQGPKLLIQFQNNGVVDDSQLPKDRFSAERLKGVDSTLKIQPAKLEDSAVYLCASSLDGLNYGYTFGSGTRLTVV.

This clonotype was recorded many times. This sequence joins TRBV12-3 or TRBV12-4 and TRBJ2-7; either TRBD1 or TRBD2 may supply D (5 bases each). CDR3 length: 15 amino acids. Trimming took off 6 bases at V and 0 bases at J, with 15 bases between the two ends. CDR3 coding DNA: TGTGCCAGCAGCCCACGGGACGGCAGCTCCTACGAGCAGTACTTC. It specifies CASSPRDGSSYEQYF.